This TCR beta chain was recovered during a study of shared clonotypes between healthy human individuals. This CDR3 spans 15 amino acids. The V and J ends lost 0 bases and 5 bases respectively, with 10 bases between them. The germline V gene encodes CDR1 WNHNN and CDR2 SYGVQD (reference sequence). The data were produced by immunoSEQ multiplex PCR, yet TCRdb's version contains in-frame clones alone and is incomplete. The sample gives around 2.1 million clones, around 95% of which show up once; 0.1% to 0.15% is in the top ten. This chain joins TRBV10-1 and TRBJ1-4; tentatively, D is TRBD1 (6 bases). This receptor was identified in a man between 18 and 35 years old in good health. The sequenced sample consisted of naive CD4+ T cells sorted from blood. Subset described: CD45RA+ positively selected. In nucleotides, the CDR3 is TGCGCCAGCAGTGAGTCGACAGGATTGAATGAAAAACTGTTTTTT. Encoded protein: CASSESTGLNEKLFF.